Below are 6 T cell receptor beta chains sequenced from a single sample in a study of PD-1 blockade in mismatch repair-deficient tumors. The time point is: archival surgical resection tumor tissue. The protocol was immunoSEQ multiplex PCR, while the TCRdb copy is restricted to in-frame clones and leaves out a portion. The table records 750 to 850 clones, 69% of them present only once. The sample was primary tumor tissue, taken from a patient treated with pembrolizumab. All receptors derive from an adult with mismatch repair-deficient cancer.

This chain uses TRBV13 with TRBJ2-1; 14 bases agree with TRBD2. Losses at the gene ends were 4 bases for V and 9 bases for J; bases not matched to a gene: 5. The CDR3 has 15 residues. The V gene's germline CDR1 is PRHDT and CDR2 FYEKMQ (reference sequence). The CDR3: CASSSGLAGAVEQFF. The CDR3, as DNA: TGTGCCAGCAGCTCGGGACTAGCGGGAGCGGTTGAGCAGTTCTTC.

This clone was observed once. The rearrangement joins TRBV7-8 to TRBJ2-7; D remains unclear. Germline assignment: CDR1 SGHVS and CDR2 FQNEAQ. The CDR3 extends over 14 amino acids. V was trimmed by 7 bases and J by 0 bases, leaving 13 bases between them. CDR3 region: CASIGDTSSYEQYF. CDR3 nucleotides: TGTGCCAGCATAGGAGACACGAGCTCCTACGAGCAGTACTTC.

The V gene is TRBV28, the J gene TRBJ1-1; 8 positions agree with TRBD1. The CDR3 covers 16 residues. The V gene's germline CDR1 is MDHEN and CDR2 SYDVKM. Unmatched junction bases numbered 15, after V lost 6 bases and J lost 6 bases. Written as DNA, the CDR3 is TGTGCCAGCAGGGAAAGTTCGGACAGGGCGGGTCCTGAAGCTTTCTTT. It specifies CASRESSDRAGPEAFF.

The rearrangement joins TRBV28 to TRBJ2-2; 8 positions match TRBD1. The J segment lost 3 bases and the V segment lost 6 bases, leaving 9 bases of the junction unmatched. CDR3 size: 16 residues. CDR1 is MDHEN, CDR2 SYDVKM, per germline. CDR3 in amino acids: CASRGLSDRDTGELFF. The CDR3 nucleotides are TGTGCCAGCAGGGGTTTATCGGACAGGGACACCGGGGAGCTGTTTTTT.

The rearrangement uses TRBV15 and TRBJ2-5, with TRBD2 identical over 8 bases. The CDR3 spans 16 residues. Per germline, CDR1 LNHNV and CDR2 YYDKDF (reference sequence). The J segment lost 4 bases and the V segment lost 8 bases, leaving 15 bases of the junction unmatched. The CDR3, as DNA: TGTGCCACCTCGGCTTACGGGAGGGCAGTAGGAGAGACCCAGTACTTC. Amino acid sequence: CATSAYGRAVGETQYF.

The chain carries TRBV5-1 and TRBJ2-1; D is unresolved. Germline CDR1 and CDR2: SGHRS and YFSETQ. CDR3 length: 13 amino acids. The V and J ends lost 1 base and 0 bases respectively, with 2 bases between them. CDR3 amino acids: CASSLHSYNEQFF. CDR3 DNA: TGCGCCAGCAGCTTGCACTCCTACAATGAGCAGTTCTTC.